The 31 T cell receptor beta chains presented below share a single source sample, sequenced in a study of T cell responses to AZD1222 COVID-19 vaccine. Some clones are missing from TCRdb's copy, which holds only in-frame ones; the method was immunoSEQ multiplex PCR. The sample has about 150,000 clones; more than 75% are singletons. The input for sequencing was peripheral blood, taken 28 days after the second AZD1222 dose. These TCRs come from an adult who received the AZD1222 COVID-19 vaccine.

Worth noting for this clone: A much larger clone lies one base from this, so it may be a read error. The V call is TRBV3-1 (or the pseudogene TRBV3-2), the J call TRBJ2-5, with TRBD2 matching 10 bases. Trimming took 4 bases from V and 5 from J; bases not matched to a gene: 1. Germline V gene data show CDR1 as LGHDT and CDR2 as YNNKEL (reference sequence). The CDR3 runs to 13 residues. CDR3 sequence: CASSPGLAETQYF. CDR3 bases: TGTGCCAGCAGCCCGGGACTAGCGGAGACCCAGTACTTC.

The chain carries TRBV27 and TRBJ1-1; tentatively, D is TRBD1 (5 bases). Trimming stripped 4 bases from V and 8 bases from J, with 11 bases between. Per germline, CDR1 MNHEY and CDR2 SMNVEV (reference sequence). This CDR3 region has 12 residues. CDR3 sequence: CASSSGYREAFF. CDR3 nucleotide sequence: TGTGCCAGCAGTTCAGGGTACAGAGAAGCTTTCTTT.

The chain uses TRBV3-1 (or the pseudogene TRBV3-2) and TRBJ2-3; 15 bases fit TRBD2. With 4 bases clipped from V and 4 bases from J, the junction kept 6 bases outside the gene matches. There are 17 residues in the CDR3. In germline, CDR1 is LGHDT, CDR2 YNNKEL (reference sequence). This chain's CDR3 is CASSRRTSGRASDTQYF. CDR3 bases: TGTGCCAGCAGCCGAAGGACTAGCGGGAGGGCCTCAGATACGCAGTATTTT.

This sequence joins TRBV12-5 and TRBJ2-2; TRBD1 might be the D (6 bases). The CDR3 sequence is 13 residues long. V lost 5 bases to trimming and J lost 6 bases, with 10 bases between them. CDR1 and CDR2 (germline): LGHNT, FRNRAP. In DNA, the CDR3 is TGTGCTAGTGGTACACAGGGACCCGGGGAGCTGTTTTTT. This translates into CASGTQGPGELFF.

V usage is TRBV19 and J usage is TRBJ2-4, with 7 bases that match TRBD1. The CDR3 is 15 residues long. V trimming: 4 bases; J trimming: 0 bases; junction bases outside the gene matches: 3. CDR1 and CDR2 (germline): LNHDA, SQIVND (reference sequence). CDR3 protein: CASSNYRGAKNIQYF. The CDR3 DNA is TGTGCCAGTAGTAACTACAGGGGAGCCAAAAACATTCAGTACTTC.

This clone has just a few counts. The CDR3 nucleotides read TGTGCCAGCAGCCCAGGGACAGGAGTCTACAATGAGCAGTTCTTC. Translating it yields CASSPGTGVYNEQFF. The chain combines TRBV7-9 with TRBJ2-1; 8 bases line up with TRBD1. V trimming: 5 bases; J trimming: 3 bases; junction bases outside the gene matches: 6. Germline V CDR1 and CDR2: SEHNR, FQNEAQ (reference sequence). CDR3 length: 15 residues.

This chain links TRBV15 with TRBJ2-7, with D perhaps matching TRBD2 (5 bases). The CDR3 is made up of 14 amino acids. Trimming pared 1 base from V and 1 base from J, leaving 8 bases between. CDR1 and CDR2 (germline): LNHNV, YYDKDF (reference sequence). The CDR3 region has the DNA TGTGCCACCAGCAGAGGCGGGCAGTCCTACGAGCAGTACTTC. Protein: CATSRGGQSYEQYF.

The CDR3 here is CASSYGTFDYGYTF. The CDR3 bases are TGTGCCAGCAGTTACGGGACTTTCGACTATGGCTACACCTTC. The gene calls are TRBV6-6 and TRBJ1-2, with D possibly being TRBD1 (5 bases). The germline V gene encodes CDR1 MNHNY and CDR2 SVGAGI (reference sequence). Between the trimmed V and J ends, which lost 2 bases and 3 bases, there was a span of 10 bases. The CDR3 extends over 14 amino acids.

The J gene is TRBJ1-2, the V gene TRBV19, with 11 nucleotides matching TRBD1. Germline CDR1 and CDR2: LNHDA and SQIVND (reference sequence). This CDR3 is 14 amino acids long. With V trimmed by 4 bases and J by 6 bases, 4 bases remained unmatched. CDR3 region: CASSKPGQGDGYTF. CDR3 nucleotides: TGTGCCAGTAGTAAACCGGGACAGGGGGATGGCTACACCTTC.

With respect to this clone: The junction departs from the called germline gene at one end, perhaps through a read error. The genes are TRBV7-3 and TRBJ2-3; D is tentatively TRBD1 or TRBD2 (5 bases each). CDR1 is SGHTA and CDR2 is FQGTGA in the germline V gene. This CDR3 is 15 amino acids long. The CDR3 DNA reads TGTGCCAGCACCTTATTGGGGGACCCCACAGATACGCAGTATTTT. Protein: CASTLLGDPTDTQYF.

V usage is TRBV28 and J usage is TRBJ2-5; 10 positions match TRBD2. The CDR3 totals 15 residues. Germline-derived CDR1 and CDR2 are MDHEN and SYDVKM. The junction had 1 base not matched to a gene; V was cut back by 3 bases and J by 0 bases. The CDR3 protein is CASSLTSGHQETQYF. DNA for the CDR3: TGTGCCAGCAGTTTGACTAGCGGGCACCAAGAGACCCAGTACTTC.

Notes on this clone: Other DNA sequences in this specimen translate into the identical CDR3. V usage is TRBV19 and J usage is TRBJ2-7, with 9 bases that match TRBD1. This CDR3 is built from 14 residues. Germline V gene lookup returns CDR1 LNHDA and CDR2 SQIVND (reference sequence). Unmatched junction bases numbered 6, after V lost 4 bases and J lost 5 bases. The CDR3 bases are TGTGCCAGTAGTACCGGGACAGGGTCCCACGAGCAGTACTTC. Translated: CASSTGTGSHEQYF.

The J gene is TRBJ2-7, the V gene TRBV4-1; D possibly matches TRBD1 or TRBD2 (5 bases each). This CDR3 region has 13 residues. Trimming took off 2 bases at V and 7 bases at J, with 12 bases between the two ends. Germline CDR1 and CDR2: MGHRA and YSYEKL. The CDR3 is CASSQSPWGEQYF. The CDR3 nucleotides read TGCGCCAGCAGCCAAAGCCCCTGGGGGGAGCAGTACTTC.

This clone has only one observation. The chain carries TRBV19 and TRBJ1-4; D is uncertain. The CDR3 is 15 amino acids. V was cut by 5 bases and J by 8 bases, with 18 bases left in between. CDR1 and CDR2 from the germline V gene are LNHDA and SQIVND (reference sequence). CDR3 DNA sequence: TGTGCCAGTAGTCCCCTCGGAGCGGGAAAGGAAAAACTGTTTTTT. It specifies CASSPLGAGKEKLFF.

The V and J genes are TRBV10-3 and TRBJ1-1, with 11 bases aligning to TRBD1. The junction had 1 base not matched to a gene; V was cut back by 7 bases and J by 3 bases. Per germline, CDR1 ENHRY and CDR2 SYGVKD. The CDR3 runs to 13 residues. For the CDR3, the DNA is TGTGCCATCAAGGGACAGGGGGACACTGAAGCTTTCTTT. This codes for CAIKGQGDTEAFF.

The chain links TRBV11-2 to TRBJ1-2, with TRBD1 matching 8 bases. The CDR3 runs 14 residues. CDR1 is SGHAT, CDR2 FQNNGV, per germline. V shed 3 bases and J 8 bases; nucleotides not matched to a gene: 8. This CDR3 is CASSFSQGAVGYTF. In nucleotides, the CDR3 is TGTGCCAGCAGCTTCTCGCAGGGGGCTGTAGGCTACACCTTC.

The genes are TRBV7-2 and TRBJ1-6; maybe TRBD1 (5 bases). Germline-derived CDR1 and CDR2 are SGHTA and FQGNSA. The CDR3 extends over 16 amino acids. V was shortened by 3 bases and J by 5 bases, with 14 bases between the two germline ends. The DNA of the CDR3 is TGTGCCAGCAGCTTGGGACTCCGGTCGGATAATTCACCCCTCCACTTT. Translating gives CASSLGLRSDNSPLHF.

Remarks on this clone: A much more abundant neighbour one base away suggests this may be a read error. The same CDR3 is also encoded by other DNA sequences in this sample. The CDR3 loop reads CASSPDKNQPQHF. The CDR3 nucleotides are TGTGCCAGCAGCCCCGACAAGAATCAGCCCCAGCATTTT. The genes are TRBV7-2 and TRBJ1-5; D not certain. Per the germline V gene, CDR1 is SGHTA and CDR2 is FQGNSA. The V gene lost 5 bases and the J gene lost 4 bases, with 9 bases spanning the gap. The CDR3 covers 13 residues.

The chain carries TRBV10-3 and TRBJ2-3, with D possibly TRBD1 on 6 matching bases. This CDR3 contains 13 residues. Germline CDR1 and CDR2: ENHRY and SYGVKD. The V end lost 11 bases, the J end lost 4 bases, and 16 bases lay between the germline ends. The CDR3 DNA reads TGTGCCTCCTCCGGGGACAACTCAGATACGCAGTATTTT. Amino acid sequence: CASSGDNSDTQYF.

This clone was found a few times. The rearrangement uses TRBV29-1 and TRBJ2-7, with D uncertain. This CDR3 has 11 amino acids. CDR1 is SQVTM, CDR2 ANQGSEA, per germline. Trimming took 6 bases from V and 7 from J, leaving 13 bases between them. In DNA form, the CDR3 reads TGCAGCGTCCAATCGTCGACGGAGCAGTACTTC. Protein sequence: CSVQSSTEQYF.

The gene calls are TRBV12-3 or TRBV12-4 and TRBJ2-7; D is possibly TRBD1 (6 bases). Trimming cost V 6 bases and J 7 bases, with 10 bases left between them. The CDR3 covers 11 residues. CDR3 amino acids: CASRLGTEQYF. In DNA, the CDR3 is TGTGCCAGCAGACTTGGGACAGAGCAGTACTTC.

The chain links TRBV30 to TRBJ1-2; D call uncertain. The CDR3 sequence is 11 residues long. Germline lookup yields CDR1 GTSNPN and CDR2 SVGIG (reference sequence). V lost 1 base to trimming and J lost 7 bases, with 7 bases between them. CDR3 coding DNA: TGTGCCTGGAGTGGCGGGGTTGGCTACACCTTC. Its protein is CAWSGGVGYTF.

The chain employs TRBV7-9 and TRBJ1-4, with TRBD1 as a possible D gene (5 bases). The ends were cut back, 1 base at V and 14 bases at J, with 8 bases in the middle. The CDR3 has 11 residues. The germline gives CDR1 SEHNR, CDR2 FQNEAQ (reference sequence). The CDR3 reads CASSLGQGLFF. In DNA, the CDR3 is TGTGCCAGCAGCTTAGGGCAGGGTCTGTTTTTT.

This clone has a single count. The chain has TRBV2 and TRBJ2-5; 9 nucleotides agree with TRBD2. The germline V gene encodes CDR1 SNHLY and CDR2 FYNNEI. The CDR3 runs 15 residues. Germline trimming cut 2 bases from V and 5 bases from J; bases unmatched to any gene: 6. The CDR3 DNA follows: TGTGCCAGCAGTGAACAGGCGGGAGGGCCTGAGACCCAGTACTTC. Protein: CASSEQAGGPETQYF. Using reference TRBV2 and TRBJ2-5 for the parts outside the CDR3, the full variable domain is EPEVTQTPSHQVTQMGQEVILRCVPISNHLYFYWYRQILGQKVEFLVSFYNNEISEKSEIFDDQFSVERPDGSNFTLKIRSTKLEDSAMYFCASSEQAGGPETQYFGPGTRLLVL.

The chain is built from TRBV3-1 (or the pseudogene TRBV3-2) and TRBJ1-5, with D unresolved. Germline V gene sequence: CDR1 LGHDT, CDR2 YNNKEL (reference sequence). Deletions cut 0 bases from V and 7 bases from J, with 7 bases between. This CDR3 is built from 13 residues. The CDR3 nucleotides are TGTGCCAGCAGCCAAGATCCCGGGCAGCCCCAGCATTTT. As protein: CASSQDPGQPQHF.

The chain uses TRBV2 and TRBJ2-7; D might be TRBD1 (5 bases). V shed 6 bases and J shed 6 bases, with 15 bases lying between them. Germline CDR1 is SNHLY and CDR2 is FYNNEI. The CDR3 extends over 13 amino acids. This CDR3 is CASRSDSTREQYF. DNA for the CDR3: TGTGCCAGCAGATCCGACAGTACCCGCGAGCAGTACTTC.

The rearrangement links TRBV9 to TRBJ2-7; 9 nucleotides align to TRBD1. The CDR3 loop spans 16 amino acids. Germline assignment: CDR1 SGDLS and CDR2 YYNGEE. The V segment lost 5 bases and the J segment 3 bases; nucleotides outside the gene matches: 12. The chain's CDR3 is CASSPTAGTGHYEQYF. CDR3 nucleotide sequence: TGTGCCAGCAGTCCAACCGCAGGGACAGGGCACTACGAGCAGTACTTC.

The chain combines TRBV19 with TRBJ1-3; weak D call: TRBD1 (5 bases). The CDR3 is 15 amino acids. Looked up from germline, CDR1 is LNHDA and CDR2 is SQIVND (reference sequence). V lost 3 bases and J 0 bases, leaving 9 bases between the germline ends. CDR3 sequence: CASSMGLSSGNTIYF. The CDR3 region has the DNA TGTGCCAGTAGTATGGGACTCAGCTCTGGAAACACCATATATTTT.

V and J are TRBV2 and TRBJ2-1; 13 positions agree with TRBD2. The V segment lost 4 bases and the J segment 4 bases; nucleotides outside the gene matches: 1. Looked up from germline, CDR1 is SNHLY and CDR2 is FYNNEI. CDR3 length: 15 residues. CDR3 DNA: TGTGCCAGCAGTGCGGGACTAGCGGGATACAATGAGCAGTTCTTC. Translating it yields CASSAGLAGYNEQFF. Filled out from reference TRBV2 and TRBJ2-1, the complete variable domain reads EPEVTQTPSHQVTQMGQEVILRCVPISNHLYFYWYRQILGQKVEFLVSFYNNEISEKSEIFDDQFSVERPDGSNFTLKIRSTKLEDSAMYFCASSAGLAGYNEQFFGPGTRLTVL.

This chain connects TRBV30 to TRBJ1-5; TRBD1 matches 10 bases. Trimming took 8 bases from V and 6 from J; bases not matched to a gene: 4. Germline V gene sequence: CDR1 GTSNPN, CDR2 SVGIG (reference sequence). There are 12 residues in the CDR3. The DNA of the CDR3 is TGTGCCCGGGACAGGGGAATTCAGCCCCAGCATTTT. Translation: CARDRGIQPQHF. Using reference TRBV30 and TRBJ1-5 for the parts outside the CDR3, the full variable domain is SQTIHQWPATLVQPVGSPLSLECTVEGTSNPNLYWYRQAAGRGLQLLFYSVGIGQISSEVPQNLSASRPQDRQFILSSKKLLLSDSGFYLCARDRGIQPQHFGDGTRLSIL.

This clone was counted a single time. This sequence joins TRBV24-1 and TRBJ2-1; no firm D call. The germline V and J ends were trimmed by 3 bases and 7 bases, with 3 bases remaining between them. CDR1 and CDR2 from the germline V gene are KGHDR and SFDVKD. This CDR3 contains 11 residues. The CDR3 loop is CATSDPNEQFF. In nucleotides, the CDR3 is TGTGCCACCAGTGATCCAAATGAGCAGTTCTTC.